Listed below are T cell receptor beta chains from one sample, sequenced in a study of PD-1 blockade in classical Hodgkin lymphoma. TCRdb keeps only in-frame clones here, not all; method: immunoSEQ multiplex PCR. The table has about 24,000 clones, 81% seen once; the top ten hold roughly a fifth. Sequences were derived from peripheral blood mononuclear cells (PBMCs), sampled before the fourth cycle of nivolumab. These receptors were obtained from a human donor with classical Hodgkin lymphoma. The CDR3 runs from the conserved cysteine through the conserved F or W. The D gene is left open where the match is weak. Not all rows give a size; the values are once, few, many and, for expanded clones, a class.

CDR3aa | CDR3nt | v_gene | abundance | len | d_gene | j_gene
CASSSLGTGGPLSNQPQHF | TGTGCCAGCAGCTCGTTAGGGACAGGGGGTCCTTTAAGCAATCAGCCCCAGCATTTT | TRBV5-5 | NA | 19 | TRBD1 | TRBJ1-5
CASSLGPVAGHGYTF | TGTGCCAGCAGCTTAGGCCCAGTGGCAGGACATGGCTACACCTTC | TRBV7-2 | once | 15 | NA | TRBJ1-2
CASSLARAGRTDTQYF | TGTGCCAGCAGCTTGGCCCGGGCAGGCCGCACAGATACGCAGTATTTT | TRBV5-5 | few | 16 | NA | TRBJ2-3
CASSLEGLGLRETQYF | TGTGCCAGCAGCTTAGAGGGATTAGGGCTGCGGGAGACCCAGTACTTC | TRBV7-9 | few | 16 | NA | TRBJ2-5
CASSKRGSGGEKLFF | TGTGCCAGCAGTAAAAGGGGGAGTGGGGGTGAAAAACTGTTTTTT | TRBV19 | few | 15 | NA | TRBJ1-4
CASSRAPSNQPQHF | TGTGCCAGCAGCCGGGCCCCTAGCAATCAGCCCCAGCATTTT | TRBV28 | NA | 14 | NA | TRBJ1-5
CASCTDSYEQYF | TGTGCCAGCTGTACAGACTCCTACGAGCAGTACTTC | TRBV18 | NA | 12 | NA | TRBJ2-7
CASSIDRGTYEQYF | TGTGCCAGCAGCATAGACAGGGGAACCTACGAGCAGTACTTC | TRBV14 | NA | 14 | TRBD1 | TRBJ2-7
CASSRGTEAFF | TGTGCCAGCAGCCGGGGAACTGAAGCTTTCTTT | TRBV4-2 | NA | 11 | NA | TRBJ1-1
CASNRERLNTGELFF | TGTGCCAGCAATCGCGAGAGACTAAACACCGGGGAGCTGTTTTTT | TRBV7-8 | once | 15 | NA | TRBJ2-2
CASSLGRLDGDSPLHF | TGCGCCAGCAGCTTGGGACGGCTAGATGGGGATTCACCCCTCCACTTT | TRBV5-1 | NA | 16 | NA | TRBJ1-6
CASSLDNGPGELFF | TGTGCCAGCAGCTTAGACAATGGACCCGGGGAGCTGTTTTTT | TRBV7-8 | NA | 14 | NA | TRBJ2-2
CASSPSRGPYEQYF | TGTGCCAGCAGTCCGTCGAGGGGTCCCTACGAGCAGTACTTC | TRBV27 | NA | 14 | NA | TRBJ2-7
CASSLDGVGQGMNTEAFF | TGCGCCAGCAGCTTGGATGGGGTAGGGCAGGGTATGAACACTGAAGCTTTCTTT | TRBV5-1 | NA | 18 | NA | TRBJ1-1
CASSLGQGRDGYTF | TGTGCCAGCAGCCTAGGACAGGGGAGGGATGGCTACACCTTC | TRBV7-2 | NA | 14 | TRBD1 | TRBJ1-2
CASSDSGQTNPRGKQYF | TGTGCCAGCAGTGACAGCGGACAGACGAATCCACGGGGTAAGCAGTACTTC | TRBV2 | many | 17 | NA | TRBJ2-7
CASSLASSQTSGVGANVLTF | TGTGCCAGCAGCTTAGCGAGCTCTCAGACTAGCGGGGTTGGGGCCAACGTCCTGACTTTC | TRBV7-2 | NA | 20 | TRBD2 | TRBJ2-6
CASSLEVRNSYEQYF | TGCGCCAGCAGCTTGGAGGTACGGAACTCCTACGAGCAGTACTTC | TRBV5-1 | once | 15 | NA | TRBJ2-7
CASSLAAQGPEQYF | TGTGCCAGCAGCTTAGCGGCGCAGGGGCCCGAGCAGTACTTC | TRBV7-6 | NA | 14 | NA | TRBJ2-7
CATSRDRGRYEQYF | TGTGCCACCAGCAGAGACAGGGGGCGGTACGAGCAGTACTTC | TRBV15 | NA | 14 | TRBD1 | TRBJ2-7
CASSSEFTEAFF | TGCGCCAGCAGTTCAGAGTTCACTGAAGCTTTCTTT | TRBV10-2 | NA | 12 | NA | TRBJ1-1
CASSPLHRGALSQPQHF | TGTGCCAGCTCACCGCTGCACAGGGGCGCGTTGAGTCAGCCCCAGCATTTT | TRBV18 | NA | 17 | TRBD1 | TRBJ1-5
CATATGTSGTDTQYF | TGTGCCACCGCCACCGGGACTAGCGGCACAGATACGCAGTATTTT | TRBV19 | NA | 15 | TRBD2 | TRBJ2-3
CASSQLTSGGPVDSYEQYF | TGCGCCAGCAGCCAACTGACTAGCGGGGGGCCCGTAGACTCCTACGAGCAGTACTTC | TRBV4-1 | NA | 19 | TRBD2 | TRBJ2-7
CASSGRERELQETQYF | TGTGCCAGCAGTGGCCGAGAGCGGGAGCTACAAGAGACCCAGTACTTC | TRBV2 | NA | 16 | TRBD2 | TRBJ2-5
CASSQDELYNEQFF | TGCGCCAGCAGCCAAGATGAACTCTACAATGAGCAGTTCTTC | TRBV4-1 | NA | 14 | NA | TRBJ2-1
CASSYPSGQGYGYTF | TGTGCCAGCAGCTACCCCTCGGGACAGGGTTATGGCTACACCTTC | TRBV2 | NA | 15 | TRBD1 | TRBJ1-2
CASSSGTANVLTF | TGTGCCAGCAGCTCCGGGACAGCCAACGTCCTGACTTTC | TRBV5-5 | NA | 13 | NA | TRBJ2-6
CASSLQQGQGAGANVLTF | TGTGCCAGCAGCTTACAGCAGGGACAGGGTGCCGGGGCCAACGTCCTGACTTTC | TRBV7-9 | NA | 18 | TRBD1 | TRBJ2-6
CASSKRGNSYNEQFF | TGCGCCAGCTCAAAACGGGGTAACTCCTACAATGAGCAGTTCTTC | TRBV10-1 | NA | 15 | NA | TRBJ2-1
CASSLVGDSYNEQFF | TGCGCCAGCAGCTTGGTGGGCGACTCCTACAATGAGCAGTTCTTC | TRBV5-1 | NA | 15 | NA | TRBJ2-1
CASSVKRNTEAFF | TGTGCCAGCAGCGTTAAGAGGAACACTGAAGCTTTCTTT | TRBV7-2 | NA | 13 | NA | TRBJ1-1
CASSLRLRAGGADTQYF | TGTGCCAGCAGTTTAAGATTGCGGGCAGGGGGCGCAGATACGCAGTATTTT | TRBV27 | NA | 17 | TRBD1 | TRBJ2-3
CAISTTGQPEHEAFF | TGTGCCATCAGCACGACTGGACAGCCAGAGCATGAAGCTTTCTTT | TRBV10-3 | NA | 15 | NA | TRBJ1-1
CASSERDTDTQYF | TGTGCCAGCAGTGAAAGGGACACAGATACGCAGTATTTT | TRBV25-1 | NA | 13 | NA | TRBJ2-3
CASSPGLAGSTDTQYF | TGTGCCAGCAGCCCTGGACTAGCGGGGAGCACAGATACGCAGTATTTT | TRBV14 | NA | 16 | TRBD2 | TRBJ2-3
CASSEEGRGYTF | TGTGCCAGTAGCGAGGAGGGGAGGGGCTACACCTTC | TRBV19 | NA | 12 | NA | TRBJ1-2
CASSPLRGYEQYF | TGTGCCAGCAGCCCTTTAAGGGGCTACGAGCAGTACTTC | TRBV7-9 | NA | 13 | NA | TRBJ2-7
CASSPTGWVSAEAFF | TGTGCCAGCAGTCCTACAGGGTGGGTGAGCGCTGAAGCTTTCTTT | TRBV28 | NA | 15 | NA | TRBJ1-1
CASSVRQSPFFTDTQYF | TGTGCCAGCAGTGTGCGGCAGAGCCCTTTCTTCACAGATACGCAGTATTTT | TRBV2 | few | 17 | NA | TRBJ2-3
CASSPQGGAGLGKNIQYF | TGTGCCAGCAGCCCCCAAGGGGGGGCAGGGTTGGGCAAAAACATTCAGTACTTC | TRBV11-3 | few | 18 | NA | TRBJ2-4
CALTTRHDNTEAFF | TGCGCCTTGACTACCCGGCACGACAACACTGAAGCTTTCTTT | TRBV30 | once | 14 | NA | TRBJ1-1
CASSEALQGTATEAFF | TGTGCCAGCAGTGAAGCGCTTCAGGGAACAGCCACTGAAGCTTTCTTT | TRBV2 | NA | 16 | NA | TRBJ1-1
CASSRTGFNSPLHF | TGTGCCAGCAGTAGGACAGGGTTTAATTCACCCCTCCACTTT | TRBV9 | NA | 14 | TRBD1 | TRBJ1-6
CASSQTGGWDWTEAFF | TGCGCCAGCAGCCAAACAGGGGGCTGGGATTGGACTGAAGCTTTCTTT | TRBV4-1 | once | 16 | TRBD1 | TRBJ1-1
CASSIPGAKNIQYF | TGTGCCAGTAGTATACCGGGAGCCAAAAACATTCAGTACTTC | TRBV19 | NA | 14 | NA | TRBJ2-4
CASSWTAVPPLGEQYF | TGTGCCAGCAGCTGGACAGCCGTTCCCCCTCTAGGGGAGCAGTACTTC | TRBV7-8 | NA | 16 | NA | TRBJ2-7
CASSPYRDRRLNTEAFF | TGTGCCAGCTCACCTTACCGGGACAGGCGGTTGAACACTGAAGCTTTCTTT | TRBV18 | NA | 17 | TRBD1 | TRBJ1-1
CSVGGVNEKLFF | TGCAGCGTTGGGGGCGTAAATGAAAAACTGTTTTTT | TRBV29-1 | NA | 12 | NA | TRBJ1-4
CASSPLAGGLETQYF | TGTGCCAGTAGTCCCCTGGCGGGGGGGCTAGAGACCCAGTACTTC | TRBV19 | NA | 15 | TRBD2 | TRBJ2-5
CASSQRGGGETQYF | TGTGCCAGCTCCCAGCGGGGGGGCGGAGAGACCCAGTACTTC | TRBV27 | NA | 14 | TRBD2 | TRBJ2-5
CASSLATSTDTQYF | TGTGCCAGCAGCTTAGCGACTAGCACAGATACGCAGTATTTT | TRBV7-9 | NA | 14 | NA | TRBJ2-3